This passage covers 20 T cell receptor beta chains from one sample sequenced in a study of T cell responses to AZD1222 COVID-19 vaccine. The data were produced by immunoSEQ multiplex PCR, yet TCRdb's version contains in-frame clones alone and is incomplete. The table includes about 110,000 clones, around 90% detected once. The specimen was peripheral blood, collected on day 0 of AZD1222 vaccination. The receptors were gathered from an adult in good health.

This clone was seen a handful of times. This chain connects TRBV7-9 to TRBJ1-1; 9 bases fit TRBD1. The CDR3 consists of 15 residues. Per the germline V gene, CDR1 is SEHNR and CDR2 is FQNEAQ (reference sequence). V shed 3 bases, J shed 4 bases, and the junction held 6 bases outside the gene matches. CDR3: CASSFTTGGGTEAFF. In DNA, the CDR3 is TGTGCCAGCAGCTTTACCACAGGGGGCGGCACTGAAGCTTTCTTT.

This clone occurred a few times. The V call is TRBV19, the J call TRBJ2-5, with D possibly matching TRBD1 (5 bases). CDR1 and CDR2 (germline): LNHDA, SQIVND (reference sequence). Trimming took off 5 bases at V and 5 bases at J, with 18 bases between the two ends. This CDR3 spans 15 amino acids. The CDR3 nucleotides read TGTGCCAGTAGTCCAAGCAGGGCTAGGGGTGAGACCCAGTACTTC. Translating gives CASSPSRARGETQYF.

The gene calls are TRBV6-5 and TRBJ1-1; no reliable D call. Germline V gene lookup returns CDR1 MNHEY and CDR2 SVGAGI. This CDR3 spans 13 amino acids. The ends were cut back, 7 bases at V and 0 bases at J, with 9 bases in the middle. CDR3 coding DNA: TGTGCCAGCAAGTACTTGGTGAACACTGAAGCTTTCTTT. This gives the protein CASKYLVNTEAFF.

Only a few counts were recorded for this clone. V and J are TRBV23-1 and TRBJ2-5, with 10 nucleotides matching TRBD1. TRBV23-1 is flagged as an ORF with uncertain function. This CDR3 is built from 14 residues. V was clipped by 4 bases and J by 3 bases; unmatched bases: 2. CDR3 protein: CASSPGQGKETQYF. CDR3 coding DNA: TGCGCCAGCAGTCCGGGACAGGGGAAAGAGACCCAGTACTTC.

This chain links TRBV28 with TRBJ1-6, with D perhaps TRBD1 (5 bases). V gave up 1 base and J gave up 9 bases, with 10 bases separating them. Germline CDR1 and CDR2: MDHEN and SYDVKM. This CDR3 comprises 14 residues. The CDR3 bases are TGTGCCAGCAGTTTATCAGGGAATGGTTCACCCCTCCACTTT. It specifies CASSLSGNGSPLHF.

The CDR3 loop is CASTGQGYGYTF. DNA of the CDR3: TGTGCCTCAACTGGACAGGGGTATGGCTACACCTTC. This rearrangement joins TRBV30 to TRBJ1-2; TRBD1 matches at 9 bases. The CDR3 spans 12 residues. Germline-derived CDR1 and CDR2 are GTSNPN and SVGIG (reference sequence). J was trimmed by 5 bases and V by 7 bases; bases with no gene match: 5.

V and J are TRBV4-1 and TRBJ2-1; 10 bases are a match to TRBD2. V was clipped by 3 bases and J by 0 bases; unmatched bases: 8. The length of the CDR3 is 18 residues. Germline-derived CDR1 and CDR2 are MGHRA and YSYEKL. For the CDR3, the DNA is TGCGCCAGCAGCCAGACGGGACTAGCGCGAAGCTCCTACAATGAGCAGTTCTTC. This translates into CASSQTGLARSSYNEQFF.

This rearrangement joins TRBV10-3 to TRBJ2-7, with D possibly called TRBD1 or TRBD2 (7 bases each). Germline V lookup: CDR1 ENHRY, CDR2 SYGVKD. Trimming took 4 bases from V and 3 from J, leaving 13 bases between them. The CDR3 totals 14 residues. DNA of the CDR3: TGTGCCATCAGTGGACAGGGAGGGGTCTACGAGCAGTACTTC. Protein sequence: CAISGQGGVYEQYF.

The V and J genes are TRBV4-2 and TRBJ1-3; D is perhaps TRBD1 (6 bases). This CDR3 has 16 residues. Trimming stripped 0 bases from V and 0 bases from J, with 9 bases between. Germline V gene sequence: CDR1 LGHNA, CDR2 YNFKEQ. The CDR3 is CASSQERGGSGNTIYF. The CDR3 coding sequence is TGTGCCAGCAGCCAAGAAAGAGGGGGCTCTGGAAACACCATATATTTT.

V gene TRBV27 combines with J gene TRBJ2-3; D call uncertain. The CDR3 length is 14 residues. Trimming took 1 base from V and 2 from J, leaving 7 bases between them. The germline V gene encodes CDR1 MNHEY and CDR2 SMNVEV (reference sequence). The CDR3, as DNA: TGTGCCAGCAGTTTATTCGCCGCCACAGATACGCAGTATTTT. Translation: CASSLFAATDTQYF.

J is TRBJ1-4 and V is TRBV5-6; the D gene is possibly TRBD1 (5 bases). The V gene lost 4 bases and the J gene lost 3 bases, with 13 bases spanning the gap. The CDR3 loop spans 15 amino acids. Germline V gene lookup returns CDR1 SGHDT and CDR2 YYEEEE. In nucleotides, the CDR3 is TGTGCCAGCAGCGGCGGGACTGCTCCTAATGAAAAACTGTTTTTT. It yields the protein CASSGGTAPNEKLFF.

The CDR3 DNA reads as TGCGCCAGCAGTCACCCCTCGAGCGGGAGTAACCCAGATACGCAGTATTTT. Translation gives CASSHPSSGSNPDTQYF. The chain has TRBV23-1 and TRBJ2-3; 8 bases match TRBD2. TRBV23-1 is noted as an ORF with a role that remains uncertain. The CDR3 covers 17 residues. J gave up 4 bases and V 3 bases, and 12 bases lay outside the gene matches.

This rearrangement joins TRBV28 to TRBJ2-3, with a tentative D call TRBD1 (5 bases). Germline values: CDR1 MDHEN, CDR2 SYDVKM. V was clipped by 3 bases and J by 4 bases, with 17 bases between them. The CDR3 runs to 16 residues. CDR3 nucleotides: TGTGCCAGCAGTTTCCCGGGCAGGGTGAGTGCAGATACGCAGTATTTT. Its translation is CASSFPGRVSADTQYF.

A note on this clone: Compared with germline, one end of the junction differs, possibly owing to a read error. The rearrangement links TRBV6-2 or TRBV6-3 to TRBJ2-2, with 8 positions matching TRBD2. Per germline, CDR1 MNHEY and CDR2 SVGEGT. This CDR3 comprises 15 residues. DNA for the CDR3: TGTGCCAGCAGTCTAGCGGGCTTGAACACTGGGGAGCTGTTTTTT. This codes for CASSLAGLNTGELFF.

The chain joins TRBV9 to TRBJ1-2; 8 nucleotides align to TRBD1. The CDR3 consists of 14 residues. J gave up 8 bases and V 4 bases, and 10 bases lay outside the gene matches. CDR1 SGDLS and CDR2 YYNGEE come from the germline V gene. CDR3 coding DNA: TGTGCCAGCAGCCCATCCCTACAGGGGGGAGGCTACACCTTC. It yields the protein CASSPSLQGGGYTF.

This chain joins TRBV11-2 and TRBJ2-7; 7 bases are shared with TRBD2. The J segment lost 2 bases and the V segment lost 0 bases, leaving 4 bases of the junction unmatched. Germline V gives CDR1 SGHAT, CDR2 FQNNGV. This CDR3 spans 15 amino acids. The CDR3: CASSLDPSGTYEQYF. The DNA of the CDR3 is TGTGCCAGCAGCTTAGATCCTAGCGGAACCTACGAGCAGTACTTC.

V and J are TRBV3-1 (or the pseudogene TRBV3-2) and TRBJ2-3; 12 nucleotides align to TRBD2. The CDR3 covers 16 residues. Germline V lookup: CDR1 LGHDT, CDR2 YNNKEL (reference sequence). Trimming at V came to 4 bases and at J to 7 bases, leaving 9 bases not matched to a gene. CDR3 loop: CASSLLTSGRVHTQYF. The CDR3 DNA sequence: TGTGCCAGCAGCCTCTTGACTAGCGGGAGAGTTCATACGCAGTATTTT.

The CDR3: CASSLAGLVAGEQFF. The CDR3 bases are TGTGCCAGCAGCTTAGCTGGGCTAGTTGCGGGCGAGCAGTTCTTC. The chain links TRBV7-9 to TRBJ2-1; TRBD2 might be the D (5 bases). The CDR3 contains 15 residues. Germline V gene data show CDR1 as SEHNR and CDR2 as FQNEAQ (reference sequence). Trimming removed 0 bases from V and 10 bases from J, with 16 bases in between.

The chain has TRBV13 and TRBJ2-3; D gene uncertain. The V gene's germline CDR1 is PRHDT and CDR2 FYEKMQ (reference sequence). The length of the CDR3 is 12 residues. The V and J ends lost 5 bases and 5 bases respectively, with 8 bases between them. The CDR3 sequence is CASSPLGDTQYF. As DNA, the CDR3 is TGTGCCAGCAGCCCCCTCGGAGATACGCAGTATTTT.

The V gene is TRBV20-1, the J gene TRBJ2-5; D not resolved. The V gene's germline CDR1 is DFQATT and CDR2 SNEGSKA (reference sequence). V was clipped by 2 bases and J by 4 bases, with 5 bases between them. The CDR3 runs 11 residues. The CDR3 loop is CSARWGETQYF. The CDR3 DNA follows: TGCAGTGCTAGATGGGGAGAGACCCAGTACTTC.